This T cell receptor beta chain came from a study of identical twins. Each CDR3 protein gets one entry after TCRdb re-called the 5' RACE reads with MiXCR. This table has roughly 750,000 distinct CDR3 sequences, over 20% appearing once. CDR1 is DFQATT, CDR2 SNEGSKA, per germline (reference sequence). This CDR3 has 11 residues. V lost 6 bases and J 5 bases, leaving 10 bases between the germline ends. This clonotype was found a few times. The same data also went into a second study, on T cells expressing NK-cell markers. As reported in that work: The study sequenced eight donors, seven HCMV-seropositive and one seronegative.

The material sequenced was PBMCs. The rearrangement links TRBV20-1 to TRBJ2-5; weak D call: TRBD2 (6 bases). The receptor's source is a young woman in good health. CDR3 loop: CSAGGEETQYF. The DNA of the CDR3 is TGCAGTGCGGGGGGAGAGGAGACCCAGTACTTC.